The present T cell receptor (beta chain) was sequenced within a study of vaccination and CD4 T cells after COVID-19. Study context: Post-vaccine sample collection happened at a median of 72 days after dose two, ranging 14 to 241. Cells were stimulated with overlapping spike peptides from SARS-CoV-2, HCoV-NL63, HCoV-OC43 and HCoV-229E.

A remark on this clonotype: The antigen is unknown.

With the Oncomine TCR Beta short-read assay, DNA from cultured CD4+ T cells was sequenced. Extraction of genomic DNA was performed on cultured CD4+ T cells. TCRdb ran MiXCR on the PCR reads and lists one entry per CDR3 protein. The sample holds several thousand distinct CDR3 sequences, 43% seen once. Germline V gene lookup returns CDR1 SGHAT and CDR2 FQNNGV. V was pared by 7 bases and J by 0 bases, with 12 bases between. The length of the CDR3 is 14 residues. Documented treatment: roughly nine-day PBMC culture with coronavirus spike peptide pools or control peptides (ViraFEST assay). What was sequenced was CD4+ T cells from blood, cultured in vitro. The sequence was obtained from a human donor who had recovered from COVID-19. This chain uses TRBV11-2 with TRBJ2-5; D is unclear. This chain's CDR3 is CASTHGPYQETQYF. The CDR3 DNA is TGTGCCAGCACCCACGGGCCGTACCAAGAGACCCAGTACTTC.